A selection of T cell receptor beta chains follows, all from one sample in a study. TCRdb called the 5' RACE reads again in MiXCR, with one record for every CDR3 protein. Counted here are around 30,000 distinct CDR3 sequences, approximately 25% occurring once; the ten biggest clones make up 4.3%. Material: memory CD4+ T cells sorted from blood. All receptors come from a female donor with breast cancer. Both conserved end residues are part of each CDR3. Fields, in order: CDR3 length, clone size, D gene, V gene, J gene, CDR3 protein, CDR3 DNA. A D gene is named only where the DNA matches it firmly. Size is omitted from some rows. Given values are once, few, many or a class for expanded clones.

14	few	TRBD1	TRBV9	TRBJ2-7	CASSGDREGYEQYF	TGTGCCAGCAGCGGGGACAGGGAGGGGTACGAGCAGTACTTC
13	few	.	TRBV20-1	TRBJ2-7	CSATGRDPYEQYF	TGCAGTGCCACGGGAAGGGATCCCTACGAGCAGTACTTC
17	few	TRBD1	TRBV4-3	TRBJ2-3	CASSQRTGIVRTDTQYF	TGCGCCAGCAGCCAGCGGACAGGGATAGTAAGGACAGATACGCAGTATTTT
12	.	.	TRBV24-1	TRBJ1-5	CATSAPRGPQHF	TGTGCCACCAGTGCCCCCAGGGGGCCCCAGCATTTT
14	many	.	TRBV5-1	TRBJ2-2	CASSLATGTGELFF	TGCGCCAGCAGCTTGGCGACGGGCACCGGGGAGCTGTTTTTT
15	.	.	TRBV6-5	TRBJ2-7	CASSNLKTSFYEQYF	TGTGCCAGCAGTAACCTAAAGACATCGTTCTACGAGCAGTACTTC
14	.	.	TRBV15	TRBJ2-4	CATSSPLTGNIQYF	TGTGCCACCAGCAGCCCCCTAACGGGAAACATTCAGTACTTC
14	few	TRBD1	TRBV2	TRBJ1-4	CASSPDRGDEKLFF	TGTGCCAGCAGTCCCGACAGGGGGGACGAAAAACTGTTTTTT
14	many	TRBD1	TRBV27	TRBJ1-1	CASSYRGVGTEAFF	TGTGCCAGCAGCTACAGGGGCGTAGGCACTGAAGCTTTCTTT
11	many	.	TRBV27	TRBJ2-3	CASSTTDTQYF	TGTGCCAGCAGTACCACAGATACGCAGTATTTT
16	medium-sized	TRBD2	TRBV4-3	TRBJ2-3	CASSQDAASGSGTQYF	TGCGCCAGCAGCCAAGATGCCGCTAGCGGGAGCGGTACGCAGTATTTT
16	many	.	TRBV27	TRBJ1-4	CASSSRSGPKNEKLFF	TGTGCCAGCAGCAGTCGGTCCGGGCCGAAAAATGAAAAACTGTTTTTT
12	few	.	TRBV2	TRBJ1-1	CASKTGYTEAFF	TGTGCCAGTAAGACAGGATACACTGAAGCTTTCTTT
15	.	.	TRBV7-2	TRBJ1-5	CASSFYLQVGQPQHF	TGTGCCAGCAGCTTTTATCTTCAGGTGGGGCAGCCCCAGCATTTT
16	.	TRBD1	TRBV4-1	TRBJ2-7	CASSQEPGTDSYERYF	TGCGCCAGCAGCCAAGAGCCCGGGACAGACTCCTACGAGCGGTACTTC
13	few	.	TRBV5-4	TRBJ2-3	CASSFPGVDTQYF	TGTGCCAGCAGCTTCCCGGGAGTCGATACGCAGTATTTT
11	.	.	TRBV28	TRBJ2-3	CASIGVNTQYF	TGTGCCAGCATCGGAGTGAATACGCAGTATTTT
14	many	.	TRBV7-9	TRBJ2-7	CASSLRTNPYEQYF	TGTGCCAGCAGCCTCCGAACTAACCCCTACGAGCAGTACTTC
15	few	TRBD1	TRBV7-3	TRBJ2-3	CASSSTGATTDTQYF	TGTGCCAGCAGCAGCACAGGGGCCACCACAGATACGCAGTATTTT
14	.	.	TRBV20-1	TRBJ2-1	CSATGTLNYNEQFF	TGCAGTGCGACCGGCACGTTAAACTACAATGAGCAGTTCTTC
13	few	TRBD1	TRBV5-1	TRBJ1-4	CASSTDRAEKLFF	TGCGCCAGCAGCACGGACAGGGCTGAAAAACTGTTTTTT
15	few	.	TRBV4-3	TRBJ2-7	CASSQGAGNTYEQYF	TGCGCCAGCAGCCAAGGGGCAGGCAATACCTACGAGCAGTACTTC
14	few	.	TRBV7-9	TRBJ1-2	CASTLGGETDGYTF	TGTGCCAGCACTCTGGGCGGGGAAACCGATGGCTACACCTTC
18	.	TRBD2	TRBV5-4	TRBJ2-4	CASSPGLAGGLAKNIQYF	TGTGCCAGCAGCCCGGGACTAGCGGGGGGGCTAGCCAAAAACATTCAGTACTTC
12	.	.	TRBV29-1	TRBJ1-4	CSVGRKGEKLFF	TGCAGCGTTGGCCGCAAAGGTGAAAAACTGTTTTTT
17	once	.	TRBV7-2	TRBJ2-1	CASSLASGTYYNDEQFF	TGTGCCAGCAGCTTAGCTTCCGGGACCTACTACAACGATGAGCAGTTCTTC
14	few	.	TRBV7-3	TRBJ2-7	CASSPSQSSYEQYF	TGTGCCAGCAGCCCCTCCCAAAGCTCCTACGAGCAGTACTTC
16	few	TRBD1	TRBV20-1	TRBJ1-1	CSATDRGKVMNTEAFF	TGCAGTGCTACGGACAGGGGGAAGGTCATGAACACTGAAGCTTTCTTT
16	.	TRBD2	TRBV24-1	TRBJ2-1	CATSDLWTSQTNEQFF	TGTGCCACCAGTGATTTATGGACTAGCCAGACCAATGAGCAGTTCTTC
17	few	TRBD1	TRBV15	TRBJ1-1	CATSRYRDRGVRTEAFF	TGTGCCACCAGCAGATACCGGGACAGGGGCGTGAGGACTGAAGCTTTCTTT
17	.	TRBD1	TRBV9	TRBJ2-2	CASSVTRDRIYIGELFF	TGTGCCAGCAGCGTAACCCGGGACAGAATATACATCGGGGAGCTGTTTTTT
17	.	TRBD1	TRBV24-1	TRBJ1-5	CATAMGPGGGLNQPQHF	TGTGCCACCGCTATGGGGCCAGGGGGCGGCTTAAATCAGCCCCAGCATTTT
15	.	.	TRBV9	TRBJ2-7	CASSPRGGGLSEQYF	TGTGCCAGCAGCCCTCGGGGCGGGGGCCTAAGCGAGCAGTACTTC
13	few	.	TRBV5-1	TRBJ2-7	CASSLRGGYEQYF	TGCGCCAGCAGCTTGAGAGGCGGGTACGAGCAGTACTTC
13	.	.	TRBV6-6	TRBJ2-7	CAVGRGSFYEQYF	TGTGCAGTTGGACGGGGGAGTTTCTACGAGCAGTACTTC
12	many	.	TRBV27	TRBJ2-3	CASWDSTDTQYF	TGTGCCAGCTGGGACAGCACAGATACGCAGTATTTT
17	.	.	TRBV7-8	TRBJ2-1	CASSLAPGPISYNEQFF	TGTGCCAGCAGCTTAGCACCGGGACCCATATCCTACAATGAGCAGTTCTTC
15	many	.	TRBV4-1	TRBJ2-7	CASSQVPTGPYEQYF	TGCGCCAGCAGCCAAGTCCCCACAGGGCCCTACGAGCAGTACTTC
18	many	TRBD2	TRBV20-1	TRBJ2-3	CSAGLPGLAETGTDTQYF	TGCAGTGCTGGGTTACCGGGACTAGCGGAGACCGGCACAGATACGCAGTATTTT
17	.	TRBD2	TRBV27	TRBJ2-1	CASSSPTLKREIDEQFF	TGTGCCAGCAGTTCGCCGACTTTGAAGCGGGAGATCGATGAGCAGTTCTTC
13	many	.	TRBV27	TRBJ2-3	CASSLILEDTQYF	TGTGCCAGCAGTTTAATTTTGGAAGATACGCAGTATTTT
15	few	.	TRBV28	TRBJ2-7	CASSLARGALDEQYF	TGTGCCAGCAGCCTCGCCCGGGGGGCCCTTGACGAGCAGTACTTC
12	.	.	TRBV5-1	TRBJ1-1	CASSFKGTEAFF	TGCGCCAGCAGCTTTAAGGGCACTGAAGCTTTCTTT
15	few	TRBD1	TRBV5-1	TRBJ2-7	CASSFNRGLVYEQYF	TGCGCCAGCAGCTTCAACAGGGGGCTAGTTTACGAGCAGTACTTC
18	.	.	TRBV4-3	TRBJ2-2	CASSLKGAGTPGYRGAVF	TGCGCCAGCAGCTTGAAGGGGGCCGGGACTCCGGGGTATCGGGGAGCTGTTTTT
14	medium-sized	.	TRBV5-1	TRBJ1-1	CASSARTENTEAFF	TGCGCCAGCAGCGCACGGACAGAGAACACTGAAGCTTTCTTT
14	.	.	TRBV7-9	TRBJ1-4	CASSPVGEDEKLFF	TGTGCCAGCAGCCCGGTCGGGGAGGATGAAAAACTGTTTTTT
16	few	TRBD1	TRBV28	TRBJ1-1	CASSPRTGKVRTEAFF	TGTGCCAGCAGTCCACGGACAGGGAAGGTGAGGACTGAAGCTTTCTTT